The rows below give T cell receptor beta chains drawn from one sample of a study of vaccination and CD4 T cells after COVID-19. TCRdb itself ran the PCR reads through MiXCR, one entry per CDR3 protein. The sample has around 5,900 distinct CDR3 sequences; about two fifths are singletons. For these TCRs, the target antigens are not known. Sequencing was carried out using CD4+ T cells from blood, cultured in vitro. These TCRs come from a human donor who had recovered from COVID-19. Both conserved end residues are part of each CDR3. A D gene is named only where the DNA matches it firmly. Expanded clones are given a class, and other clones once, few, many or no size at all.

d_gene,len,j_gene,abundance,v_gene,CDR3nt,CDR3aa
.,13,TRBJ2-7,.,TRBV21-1,TGTGCCAGCAGCAAAGGGACGCCCTACGAGCAGTACTTC,CASSKGTPYEQYF
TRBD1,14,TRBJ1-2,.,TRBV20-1,TGCAGTGCTAGAGGCCGGGCAGGGGGCTATGGCTACACCTTC,CSARGRAGGYGYTF
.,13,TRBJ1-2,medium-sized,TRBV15,TGTGCCACCAGGGCCGACGGAGGATATGGCTACACCTTC,CATRADGGYGYTF
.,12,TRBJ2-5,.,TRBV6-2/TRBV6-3,TGTGCCAGCAGTTACGTAGGGGAGACCCAGTACTTC,CASSYVGETQYF
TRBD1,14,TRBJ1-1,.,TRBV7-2,TGTGCCAGCAGCCTTACAGGGGGCGGCACTGAAGCTTTCTTT,CASSLTGGGTEAFF
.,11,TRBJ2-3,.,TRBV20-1,TGCAGTGCTAGTCGGACAGATACGCAGTATTTT,CSASRTDTQYF
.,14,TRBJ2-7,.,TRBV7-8,TGTGCCAGCAGCTTGGCACAGGACCTCAGGGAGCAGTACTTC,CASSLAQDLREQYF
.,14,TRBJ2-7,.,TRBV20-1,TGCAGTGCTAGAGCTGATCGGGGGACGCTCGAGCAGTACTTC,CSARADRGTLEQYF
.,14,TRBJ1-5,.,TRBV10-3,TGTGCCATCAGCCCCGGAGGCGGCAATCAGCCCCAGCATTTT,CAISPGGGNQPQHF
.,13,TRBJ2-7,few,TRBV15,TGTGCCACCAGCAGGGACAGCTACTACGAGCAGTACTTC,CATSRDSYYEQYF
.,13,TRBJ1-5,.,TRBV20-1,TGCAGTGCTAGAGATGACGGCAATCAGCCCCAGCATTTT,CSARDDGNQPQHF
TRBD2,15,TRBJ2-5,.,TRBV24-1,TGTGCCACCAGTGAAGGTGGGGGGGGATCAGAGACCCAGTACTTC,CATSEGGGGSETQYF
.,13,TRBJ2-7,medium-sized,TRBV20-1,TGCAGTGCGCCCCGGGGCGGTGGGGGGGAGCAGTACTTC,CSAPRGGGGEQYF
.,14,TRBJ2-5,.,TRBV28,TGTGCCAGCAGCCAGGGGGGGCAGCAAGAGACCCAGTACTTC,CASSQGGQQETQYF
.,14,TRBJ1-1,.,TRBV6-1,TGTGCCAGCAGTAGAGGATGGAGAGACACTGAAGCTTTCTTT,CASSRGWRDTEAFF
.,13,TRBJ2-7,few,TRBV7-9,TGTGCCAGCAGAGGGATGGGCAGGGACGAGCAGTACTTC,CASRGMGRDEQYF
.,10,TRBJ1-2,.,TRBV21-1,TGTGCCAGCAGCGGATGGGGCTACACCTTC,CASSGWGYTF
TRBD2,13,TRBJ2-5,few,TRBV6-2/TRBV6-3,TGTGCCAGCAGTAGCGGGGAAGTGGAGACCCAGTACTTC,CASSSGEVETQYF
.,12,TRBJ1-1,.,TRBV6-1,TGTGCCAGCAGTGAACTCGGCACTGAAGCTTTCTTT,CASSELGTEAFF
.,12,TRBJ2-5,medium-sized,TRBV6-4,TGTGCCAGCAGTGATCCCAGAGGGACCCAGTACTTC,CASSDPRGTQYF
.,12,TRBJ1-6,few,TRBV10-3,TGTGCCATCAGTAGGGACAATTCACCCCTCCACTTT,CAISRDNSPLHF
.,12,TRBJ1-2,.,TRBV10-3,TGTGCCATCAGAAAGGGCCAGGATGGCTACACCTTC,CAIRKGQDGYTF
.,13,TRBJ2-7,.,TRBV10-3,TGTGCCATCAGTCCGGGTCCCTCCTACGAGCAGTACTTC,CAISPGPSYEQYF
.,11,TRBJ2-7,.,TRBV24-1,TGTGCCACCGGTGATGAGTACGAGCAGTACTTC,CATGDEYEQYF
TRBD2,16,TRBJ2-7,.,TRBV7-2,TGTGCCAGCAGCTACGGGACTAGCGGGGGGGCCTACGAGCAGTACTTC,CASSYGTSGGAYEQYF
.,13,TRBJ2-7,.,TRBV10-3,TGTGCCACCTGCTCGGGAGATAATGGCGAGCAGTACTTC,CATCSGDNGEQYF